The 20 T cell receptor beta chains below all came from one sample that was sequenced in a study of CD8 T cells in Susac syndrome. With random hexamers, roughly 0.45 to 1 ug RNA was reverse transcribed. TCRdb fed the immunoSEQ multiplex PCR reads into MiXCR, producing one record per CDR3 protein. Of about 100,000 distinct CDR3 sequences listed, around 96% are singletons. The specimen was CD8+ T cells from PBMCs. The source is a human donor with Susac syndrome.

The chain has TRBV2 and TRBJ2-3; a possible D gene is TRBD2 (5 bases). The CDR3 has 12 residues. Per the germline V gene, CDR1 is SNHLY and CDR2 is FYNNEI. Trimming shortened V by 2 bases and J by 9 bases, and 9 bases separated the two germline ends. The CDR3 DNA follows: TGTGCCAGCAGTGAACCTAGCCCAACGCAGTATTTT. As protein: CASSEPSPTQYF.

The V call is TRBV9, the J call TRBJ1-2; D is unclear. CDR1 is SGDLS and CDR2 is YYNGEE in the germline V gene. The CDR3 contains 13 residues. V was pared by 0 bases and J by 6 bases, with 9 bases between. The DNA for the CDR3 is TGTGCCAGCAGCGTAGGGGAAATGGATGGCTACACCTTC. Protein: CASSVGEMDGYTF. Full variable domain (remainder filled in from reference TRBV9 and TRBJ1-2): DSGVTQTPKHLITATGQRVTLRCSPRSGDLSVYWYQQSLDQGLQFLIQYYNGEERAKGNILERFSAQQFPDLHSELNLSSLELGDSALYFCASSVGEMDGYTFGSGTRLTVV.

The rearrangement joins TRBV20-1 to TRBJ2-5; the match to TRBD2 covers 7 bases. CDR1 is DFQATT and CDR2 is SNEGSKA in the germline V gene (reference sequence). The CDR3 runs 18 residues. V lost 1 base and J lost 5; bases outside the gene matches: 19. CDR3 sequence: CSARGFFPDGREQETQYF. DNA for the CDR3: TGCAGTGCTAGAGGTTTCTTCCCCGACGGGCGGGAGCAGGAGACCCAGTACTTC.

This clonotype was observed once. The chain is built from TRBV5-1 and TRBJ1-1; TRBD1 matches 7 bases. Germline V gives CDR1 SGHRS, CDR2 YFSETQ. Losses at the gene ends were 2 bases for V and 4 bases for J; bases not matched to a gene: 2. This CDR3 is built from 13 residues. CDR3 sequence: CASSLQGFTEAFF. The DNA of the CDR3 is TGCGCCAGCAGCTTACAGGGGTTCACTGAAGCTTTCTTT. Together with reference TRBV5-1 and TRBJ1-1, the CDR3 gives the full variable domain: KAGVTQTPRYLIKTRGQQVTLSCSPISGHRSVSWYQQTPGQGLQFLFEYFSETQRNKGNFPGRFSGRQFSNSRSEMNVSTLELGDSALYLCASSLQGFTEAFFGQGTRLTVV.

This clonotype was detected once. The chain employs TRBV5-1 and TRBJ1-2, with D perhaps matching TRBD1 (6 bases). There are 14 residues in the CDR3. The V and J ends lost 0 bases and 4 bases respectively, with 10 bases between them. The V gene's germline CDR1 is SGHRS and CDR2 YFSETQ. CDR3 region: CASSLEGHLYGYTF. Written as DNA, the CDR3 is TGCGCCAGCAGCTTGGAGGGACACCTCTATGGCTACACCTTC.

This rearrangement joins TRBV29-1 to TRBJ2-3; 8 positions match TRBD1. Germline values: CDR1 SQVTM, CDR2 ANQGSEA. The ends lost 5 bases at V and 0 bases at J; junction bases unmatched: 4. CDR3 length: 14 residues. The CDR3 here is CSVINRGSTDTQYF. In DNA, the CDR3 is TGCAGCGTTATAAACAGGGGGAGCACAGATACGCAGTATTTT.

This chain connects TRBV5-1 to TRBJ2-7; no definite D call. Germline lookup yields CDR1 SGHRS and CDR2 YFSETQ. This CDR3 is built from 12 residues. The germline V and J ends were trimmed by 4 bases and 6 bases, with 11 bases remaining between them. The CDR3 protein is CASSPSLGEQYF. The CDR3 DNA follows: TGCGCCAGCAGCCCATCCCTGGGCGAGCAGTACTTC.

This clonotype occurred once. This chain joins TRBV9 and TRBJ2-3; D is ambiguous. This CDR3 has 14 amino acids. Germline values: CDR1 SGDLS, CDR2 YYNGEE. Trimming shortened V by 2 bases and J by 1 base, and 8 bases separated the two germline ends. CDR3 nucleotide sequence: TGTGCCAGCAGCGTTGGGATGGGCACAGATACGCAGTATTTT. This encodes CASSVGMGTDTQYF.

The chain recombines TRBV19 with TRBJ1-5; TRBD1 matches 9 bases. Unmatched junction bases numbered 10, after V lost 6 bases and J lost 1 base. The CDR3 contains 17 residues. The germline V gene has CDR1 LNHDA and CDR2 SQIVND (reference sequence). Here the CDR3 reads CASRGTGGLVSNQPQHF. CDR3 DNA sequence: TGTGCCAGTAGGGGCACAGGGGGCCTGGTAAGCAATCAGCCCCAGCATTTT. Full variable domain (remainder filled in from reference TRBV19 and TRBJ1-5): DGGITQSPKYLFRKEGQNVTLSCEQNLNHDAMYWYRQDPGQGLRLIYYSQIVNDFQKGDIAEGYSVSREKKESFPLTVTSAQKNPTAFYLCASRGTGGLVSNQPQHFGDGTRLSIL.

The rearrangement links TRBV6-5 to TRBJ2-7, with a possible D match to TRBD2 (7 bases). With 0 bases removed from V and 0 bases from J, the gap between germline ends came to 15 bases. CDR1 MNHEY and CDR2 SVGAGI come from the germline V gene. This CDR3 has 17 residues. CDR3 region: CASSYSRGAAPSYEQYF. The CDR3 coding sequence is TGTGCCAGCAGTTACTCCCGGGGGGCCGCCCCCTCCTACGAGCAGTACTTC.

The chain is built from TRBV13 and TRBJ2-7; 8 bases agree with TRBD1. This CDR3 spans 14 amino acids. Per the germline V gene, CDR1 is PRHDT and CDR2 is FYEKMQ (reference sequence). V gave up 3 bases and J gave up 0 bases; unmatched junction bases: 1. This chain's CDR3 is CASSFTGGSYEQYF. The CDR3 nucleotides read TGTGCCAGCAGCTTTACAGGGGGCTCCTACGAGCAGTACTTC.

The rearrangement joins TRBV19 to TRBJ1-1; TRBD1 is a possible D gene (6 bases). The CDR3 is 15 residues long. Germline V CDR1 and CDR2: LNHDA, SQIVND (reference sequence). Trimming took off 7 bases at V and 0 bases at J, with 15 bases between the two ends. The CDR3 sequence is CASTFAGALNTEAFF. CDR3 DNA sequence: TGTGCCAGTACGTTTGCAGGGGCGCTGAACACTGAAGCTTTCTTT. The variable domain in full, with the rest retrieved from reference TRBV19 and TRBJ1-1, is DGGITQSPKYLFRKEGQNVTLSCEQNLNHDAMYWYRQDPGQGLRLIYYSQIVNDFQKGDIAEGYSVSREKKESFPLTVTSAQKNPTAFYLCASTFAGALNTEAFFGQGTRLTVV.

This CDR3 reads CASSLAGNQETQYF. As DNA, the CDR3 is TGCGCCAGCAGCTTGGCCGGCAATCAAGAGACCCAGTACTTC. The chain employs TRBV5-1 and TRBJ2-5, with D unclear. The CDR3 sequence is 14 residues long. Germline V gives CDR1 SGHRS, CDR2 YFSETQ. V lost 0 bases and J lost 2, with 8 bases in between.

This clonotype was counted between two and nine times. J is TRBJ2-2 and V is TRBV7-9; no clear D gene. This CDR3 has 14 residues. Trimming left V 1 base short and J 1 base short, with 4 bases between. Germline loops: CDR1 SEHNR, CDR2 FQNEAQ (reference sequence). CDR3 sequence: CASSLDGNTGELFF. The CDR3 DNA sequence: TGTGCCAGCAGCTTAGATGGGAACACCGGGGAGCTGTTTTTT.

V and J are TRBV4-1 and TRBJ2-7; 7 nucleotides line up with TRBD1. Germline V gene sequence: CDR1 MGHRA, CDR2 YSYEKL. The V segment lost 8 bases and the J segment 2 bases; nucleotides outside the gene matches: 12. This CDR3 comprises 15 residues. CDR3 amino acids: CASGKGTADPYEQYF. The CDR3 DNA sequence: TGCGCCAGCGGGAAAGGGACAGCGGACCCCTACGAGCAGTACTTC.

The chain uses TRBV4-2 and TRBJ2-6; D is unresolved. The CDR3 spans 16 residues. CDR1 and CDR2 from the germline V gene are LGHNA and YNFKEQ. The V end was cut by 0 bases, the J end by 4 bases, with 10 bases between. The CDR3 sequence is CASSQDPTTGANVLTF. CDR3 nucleotides: TGTGCCAGCAGCCAAGATCCCACAACGGGGGCCAACGTCCTGACTTTC.

The chain uses TRBV20-1 and TRBJ1-2; possible D gene TRBD1, 6 bases. The CDR3 contains 13 residues. Germline V gene lookup returns CDR1 DFQATT and CDR2 SNEGSKA (reference sequence). Trimming stripped 2 bases from V and 0 bases from J, with 7 bases between. The CDR3 nucleotides are TGCAGTGCTAGACAGGGGACTAACTATGGCTACACCTTC. Its protein is CSARQGTNYGYTF.

The chain links TRBV15 to TRBJ2-5, with D hard to call. The V gene lost 0 bases and the J gene lost 5 bases, with 7 bases spanning the gap. CDR3 length: 13 amino acids. CDR1 and CDR2 from the germline V gene are LNHNV and YYDKDF (reference sequence). The CDR3 DNA reads TGTGCCACCAGCAGAGATAGGCGGGAGACCCAGTACTTC. The encoded protein is CATSRDRRETQYF.

The chain couples TRBV27 to TRBJ2-7, with D unclear. The V end was cut by 6 bases, the J end by 6 bases, with 12 bases between. Germline V gene data show CDR1 as MNHEY and CDR2 as SMNVEV (reference sequence). This CDR3 contains 12 residues. The CDR3, as DNA: TGTGCCAGCAGCCTCGTAGGGCGCGAGCAGTACTTC. It specifies CASSLVGREQYF.

The V call is TRBV12-3 or TRBV12-4, the J call TRBJ2-1; 8 positions match TRBD2. Trimming removed 5 bases from V and 7 bases from J; junction bases left unmatched: 10. The CDR3 is 15 residues long. The CDR3, as DNA: TGTGCCAGCAGTCCCCCAGTAGCGGGGAGGAATGAGCAGTTCTTC. Its protein product is CASSPPVAGRNEQFF.